Sequencing of this TCR beta chain was carried out in a study of blood T cell repertoires in COVID-19. The wider study: Sites across the United States, Italy and Spain contributed samples from acute and convalescent COVID-19.

Measured with immunoSEQ multiplex PCR; TCRdb has only the in-frame clones, and not every one. This sample has roughly 42,000 clones; 89% occur once, and the top ten carry 6.2%. This TCR was recovered from a human donor in a cohort sampled during active COVID-19. The sequenced sample consisted of peripheral blood.

The CDR3 reads CASSYSGHPYEQYF. The CDR3 DNA sequence: TGTGCCAGCAGTTACTCGGGACATCCCTACGAGCAGTACTTC. This chain joins TRBV6-5 and TRBJ2-7; TRBD1 is a possible D gene (6 bases). Germline loops: CDR1 MNHEY, CDR2 SVGAGI. V dropped 0 bases and J dropped 2 bases, with 8 bases sitting between them. This CDR3 contains 14 residues.